Shown below are 31 T cell receptor beta chains from a single sample sequenced in a study of CD8+ T cells in alopecia areata. Investigators isolated RNA and reverse transcribed it into cDNA to act as the sequencing template. Produced via immunoSEQ multiplex PCR; TCRdb's table is partial and in-frame only. The table shows fewer than 150,000 clones, with over 60% occurring only once. Sequenced sample: CD4+ T cells sorted from blood. These receptors came from a human donor in good health.

V usage is TRBV4-1 and J usage is TRBJ1-1, with unresolved D. This CDR3 is 12 amino acids long. V dropped 5 bases and J dropped 10 bases, with 14 bases sitting between them. Looked up from germline, CDR1 is MGHRA and CDR2 is YSYEKL. CDR3: CASSFPSLGAFF. The DNA for the CDR3 is TGCGCCAGCAGCTTCCCGAGCCTTGGAGCTTTCTTT.

This clone was picked up one time. The V call is TRBV25-1, the J call TRBJ2-3, with D hard to call. The CDR3 contains 14 residues. Trimming pared 3 bases from V and 2 bases from J, leaving 9 bases between. Per the germline V gene, CDR1 is MGHDK and CDR2 is SYGVNS. CDR3 region: CASSEAHNTDTQYF. In DNA, the CDR3 is TGTGCCAGCAGTGAGGCTCACAACACAGATACGCAGTATTTT.

This chain uses TRBV5-6 with TRBJ1-4; a weak D match, TRBD1 (6 bases). CDR3 length equals 13 residues. CDR1 SGHDT and CDR2 YYEEEE come from the germline V gene. With 0 bases removed from V and 12 bases from J, the gap between germline ends came to 12 bases. The CDR3 region is CASSLGGGEELFF. Written as DNA, the CDR3 is TGTGCCAGCAGCTTGGGTGGGGGCGAAGAACTGTTTTTT. The variable domain in full, with the rest retrieved from reference TRBV5-6 and TRBJ1-4, is DAGVTQSPTHLIKTRGQQVTLRCSPKSGHDTVSWYQQALGQGPQFIFQYYEEEERQRGNFPDRFSGHQFPNYSSELNVNALLLGDSALYLCASSLGGGEELFFGSGTQLSVL.

The chain combines TRBV29-1 with TRBJ2-5; D gene unclear. CDR1 and CDR2 from the germline V gene are SQVTM and ANQGSEA. The CDR3 has 14 residues. V lost 6 bases and J 1 base, leaving 15 bases between the germline ends. CDR3 in amino acids: CSVQRTLPQETQYF. CDR3 DNA: TGCAGCGTCCAGAGGACCCTCCCCCAAGAGACCCAGTACTTC.

The V call is TRBV30, the J call TRBJ1-5, with 7 nucleotides matching TRBD1. The CDR3 spans 13 residues. V lost 5 bases to trimming and J lost 1 base; unmatched junction nucleotides: 2. Germline V gene data show CDR1 as GTSNPN and CDR2 as SVGIG (reference sequence). CDR3 region: CAWETGSNQPQHF. The DNA of the CDR3 is TGTGCCTGGGAGACAGGGAGCAATCAGCCCCAGCATTTT.

The rearrangement links TRBV2 to TRBJ1-6; 8 bases fit TRBD1. This CDR3 has 16 amino acids. Germline CDR1 SNHLY, CDR2 FYNNEI. V shed 6 bases and J 7 bases; nucleotides not matched to a gene: 11. The CDR3 loop is CASRGTGDLGNSPLHF. CDR3 in DNA: TGTGCCAGCAGGGGGACAGGCGACCTAGGGAATTCACCCCTCCACTTT.

The chain uses TRBV4-1 and TRBJ2-5; D perhaps matches TRBD2 (6 bases). Between the trimmed V and J ends, which lost 4 bases and 2 bases, there was a span of 11 bases. This CDR3 has 14 residues. Germline loops: CDR1 MGHRA, CDR2 YSYEKL. As DNA, the CDR3 is TGCGCCAGCAGCCGGGGACTCACTCAAGAGACCCAGTACTTC. Translated, it gives CASSRGLTQETQYF.

This clone was observed a handful of times. The genes are TRBV30 and TRBJ2-2; the D gene is possibly TRBD1 (5 bases). Germline V gene lookup returns CDR1 GTSNPN and CDR2 SVGIG (reference sequence). The CDR3 has 15 residues. Trimming cost V 1 base and J 7 bases, with 16 bases left between them. The CDR3 nucleotides read TGTGCCTGGAGTGAAGGATGGGGCGAAGTCGGGGAGCTGTTTTTT. Protein: CAWSEGWGEVGELFF.

This clone has just one count. This chain links TRBV30 with TRBJ2-2; weak D call: TRBD2 (6 bases). The CDR3 spans 15 residues. Germline V gives CDR1 GTSNPN, CDR2 SVGIG (reference sequence). The germline V and J ends were trimmed by 2 bases and 1 base, with 11 bases remaining between them. CDR3 region: CAWSPGTENTGELFF. The CDR3 bases are TGTGCCTGGAGTCCCGGGACTGAGAACACCGGGGAGCTGTTTTTT. The full variable domain, with the rest looked up from reference TRBV30 and TRBJ2-2, is SQTIHQWPATLVQPVGSPLSLECTVEGTSNPNLYWYRQAAGRGLQLLFYSVGIGQISSEVPQNLSASRPQDRQFILSSKKLLLSDSGFYLCAWSPGTENTGELFFGEGSRLTVL.

The CDR3 coding sequence is TGCAGCGTACTATGGTCCTACAATGAGCAGTTCTTC. Protein sequence: CSVLWSYNEQFF. This sequence joins TRBV29-1 and TRBJ2-1; D remains ambiguous. CDR1 SQVTM and CDR2 ANQGSEA come from the germline V gene. The CDR3 spans 12 residues. The V end was cut by 6 bases, the J end by 1 base, with 7 bases between.

The chain joins TRBV15 to TRBJ1-5; 7 positions match TRBD1. The germline gives CDR1 LNHNV, CDR2 YYDKDF (reference sequence). The CDR3 is 15 amino acids. Unmatched junction bases numbered 9, after V lost 3 bases and J lost 7 bases. CDR3 sequence: CATSRQQGIGQPQHF. CDR3 nucleotides: TGTGCCACCAGCAGGCAACAGGGGATCGGGCAGCCCCAGCATTTT. The full variable domain, with the rest looked up from reference TRBV15 and TRBJ1-5, is DAMVIQNPRYQVTQFGKPVTLSCSQTLNHNVMYWYQQKSSQAPKLLFHYYDKDFNNEADTPDNFQSRRPNTSFCFLDIRSPGLGDTAMYLCATSRQQGIGQPQHFGDGTRLSIL.

This sequence joins TRBV28 and TRBJ1-1, with no clear D. V was pared by 4 bases and J by 5 bases, with 8 bases between. The CDR3 consists of 12 residues. Germline-derived CDR1 and CDR2 are MDHEN and SYDVKM. The CDR3 region is CASSSPTTEAFF. The DNA for the CDR3 is TGTGCCAGCAGTTCCCCCACGACTGAAGCTTTCTTT.

The CDR3 is CASSRRDLSTDTQYF. CDR3 coding DNA: TGTGCCAGCAGTCGCAGGGATCTGAGCACAGATACGCAGTATTTT. The chain joins TRBV14 to TRBJ2-3; D perhaps matches TRBD1 (5 bases). Germline CDR1 SGHDN, CDR2 FVKESK. Trimming removed 6 bases from V and 0 bases from J, with 13 bases in between. This CDR3 contains 15 residues.

The CDR3 nucleotides are TGTGCCAGCGGGGGTTCAGGTCCCAATCAGCCCCAGCATTTT. Translating it yields CASGGSGPNQPQHF. The gene calls are TRBV2 and TRBJ1-5; D is perhaps TRBD1 (5 bases). The CDR3 extends over 14 amino acids. In germline, CDR1 is SNHLY, CDR2 FYNNEI. Trimming shortened V by 8 bases and J by 3 bases, and 14 bases separated the two germline ends.

CDR3 residues: CASSRSDRGSQETQYF. The CDR3 coding sequence is TGCGCCAGCAGCCGGAGTGACAGGGGTTCCCAAGAGACCCAGTACTTC. The rearrangement links TRBV4-1 to TRBJ2-5; TRBD1 aligns across 8 bases. J was trimmed by 1 base and V by 4 bases; bases with no gene match: 8. This CDR3 region has 16 residues. The germline V gene has CDR1 MGHRA and CDR2 YSYEKL.

V usage is TRBV4-1 and J usage is TRBJ2-1; D might be TRBD2 (6 bases). This CDR3 comprises 13 residues. CDR1 is MGHRA and CDR2 is YSYEKL in the germline V gene. Trimming removed 4 bases from V and 8 bases from J, with 12 bases in between. CDR3 DNA: TGCGCCAGCAGCCCCCGCGGGGCGGATGAGCAGTTCTTC. It specifies CASSPRGADEQFF.

The V call is TRBV15, the J call TRBJ1-5; 9 positions agree with TRBD1. The CDR3 runs 14 residues. The trim removed 6 bases at V and 4 bases at J, leaving 4 bases unmatched. The V gene's germline CDR1 is LNHNV and CDR2 YYDKDF (reference sequence). DNA of the CDR3: TGTGCCACCAGATCGGGGACAGGGAATCAGCCCCAGCATTTT. Translation: CATRSGTGNQPQHF.

This sequence joins TRBV29-1 and TRBJ2-7; 7 bases map to TRBD1. Germline V gene sequence: CDR1 SQVTM, CDR2 ANQGSEA. This CDR3 is built from 12 residues. V lost 7 bases and J lost 2; bases outside the gene matches: 5. The CDR3 loop is CSAGTATYEQYF. DNA for the CDR3: TGCAGCGCCGGGACAGCTACCTACGAGCAGTACTTC.

The rearrangement links TRBV29-1 to TRBJ2-1, with D possibly TRBD1 on 6 matching bases. The germline gives CDR1 SQVTM, CDR2 ANQGSEA. The length of the CDR3 is 13 residues. The CDR3 nucleotides read TGCAGTGGGGGCCCGAGCTCCTACAATGAGCAGTTCTTC. It codes for CSGGPSSYNEQFF.

CDR3 in DNA: TGTGCCAGTAGTACCAGGACAGGGACGCCGTACACCTTC. Its protein is CASSTRTGTPYTF. This chain links TRBV19 with TRBJ1-2; 8 bases fit TRBD1. CDR3 length: 13 residues. CDR1 and CDR2 from the germline V gene are LNHDA and SQIVND (reference sequence). J was trimmed by 11 bases and V by 4 bases; bases with no gene match: 9.

The sample holds a few counts of this clone. The chain links TRBV15 to TRBJ2-5; D is perhaps TRBD1 (6 bases). Trimming left V 4 bases short and J 4 bases short, with 13 bases between. The CDR3 has 14 residues. Per germline, CDR1 LNHNV and CDR2 YYDKDF (reference sequence). The CDR3 sequence is CATSTNRAAETQYF. The CDR3 nucleotides read TGTGCCACCAGCACGAACAGGGCAGCAGAGACCCAGTACTTC.

This chain connects TRBV5-4 to TRBJ2-3; TRBD2 matches at 12 bases. The CDR3 covers 14 residues. CDR1 and CDR2 from the germline V gene are SGHNT and YYREEE (reference sequence). V lost 7 bases and J lost 4; bases outside the gene matches: 4. The CDR3 DNA reads as TGTGCCAGCCCTAGCGGGGGGGCATCAGATACGCAGTATTTT. Amino acids: CASPSGGASDTQYF. Looking up the rest from reference TRBV5-4 and TRBJ2-3 gives the full variable domain: ETGVTQSPTHLIKTRGQQVTLRCSSQSGHNTVSWYQQALGQGPQFIFQYYREEENGRGNFPPRFSGLQFPNYSSELNVNALELDDSALYLCASPSGGASDTQYFGPGTRLTVL.

In regard to this clone: This sample includes further DNA sequences coding for the same CDR3. V is TRBV5-1 and J is TRBJ2-5, with D maybe TRBD1 (6 bases). This CDR3 has 13 residues. In germline, CDR1 is SGHRS, CDR2 YFSETQ. Trimming stripped 0 bases from V and 5 bases from J, with 8 bases between. The CDR3 sequence: CASSLDGGETQYF. The CDR3 DNA reads as TGCGCCAGCAGCTTGGATGGGGGCGAGACCCAGTACTTC.

The V call is TRBV14, the J call TRBJ1-1, with unresolved D. The CDR3 totals 13 residues. Trimming left V 0 bases short and J 5 bases short, with 7 bases between. CDR1 is SGHDN and CDR2 is FVKESK in the germline V gene. CDR3 protein: CASSQDQKTEAFF. The CDR3 region has the DNA TGTGCCAGCAGCCAAGATCAGAAGACTGAAGCTTTCTTT.

This clone has a handful of counts. The chain couples TRBV2 to TRBJ1-5, with a tentative D call TRBD1 (5 bases). Trimming left V 5 bases short and J 1 base short, with 12 bases between. Germline V gives CDR1 SNHLY, CDR2 FYNNEI. The CDR3 has 15 amino acids. CDR3 region: CASSPRGNSNQPQHF. The CDR3 nucleotides are TGTGCCAGCAGTCCCCGGGGGAACAGCAATCAGCCCCAGCATTTT. Using reference TRBV2 and TRBJ1-5 for the parts outside the CDR3, the full variable domain is EPEVTQTPSHQVTQMGQEVILRCVPISNHLYFYWYRQILGQKVEFLVSFYNNEISEKSEIFDDQFSVERPDGSNFTLKIRSTKLEDSAMYFCASSPRGNSNQPQHFGDGTRLSIL.

The rearrangement uses TRBV2 and TRBJ2-3, with D possibly TRBD2 on 6 matching bases. CDR1 and CDR2 from the germline V gene are SNHLY and FYNNEI. Deletions cut 11 bases from V and 8 bases from J, with 17 bases between. This CDR3 has 12 residues. The CDR3 DNA follows: TGTGCCTCCCACCTCTGGGGAGGTACGCAGTATTTT. Protein: CASHLWGGTQYF.

The chain couples TRBV2 to TRBJ1-2, with 8 bases identical to TRBD1. The junction had 9 bases not matched to a gene; V was cut back by 10 bases and J by 8 bases. The CDR3 is made up of 12 amino acids. Looked up from germline, CDR1 is SNHLY and CDR2 is FYNNEI. CDR3: CATDRALDGYTF. As DNA, the CDR3 is TGTGCCACGGACAGGGCGTTGGACGGCTACACCTTC.

The table lists this clone with a few counts. Different DNA sequences within this sample yield the same CDR3. The chain combines TRBV25-1 with TRBJ2-7, with 7 bases that match TRBD1. Germline loops: CDR1 MGHDK, CDR2 SYGVNS. V lost 6 bases to trimming and J lost 4 bases; unmatched junction nucleotides: 0. This CDR3 spans 11 amino acids. The CDR3 spells CASSRGYEQYF. In nucleotides, the CDR3 is TGTGCCAGCAGCAGGGGGTACGAGCAGTACTTC.

The V call is TRBV25-1, the J call TRBJ2-4; D not certain. Germline V lookup: CDR1 MGHDK, CDR2 SYGVNS. The CDR3 is 15 amino acids. Deletions cut 2 bases from V and 0 bases from J, with 8 bases between. The CDR3 protein is CASSEREVAKNIQYF. The DNA for the CDR3 is TGTGCCAGCAGTGAACGTGAGGTAGCCAAAAACATTCAGTACTTC.

The V call is TRBV30, the J call TRBJ2-3; D might be TRBD2 (7 bases). Germline assignment: CDR1 GTSNPN and CDR2 SVGIG (reference sequence). The CDR3 is 13 residues long. Trimming removed 5 bases at V and 4 bases at J, with 13 bases between. The CDR3 region has the DNA TGTGCCTGGTCAACGGGGGGCCCAGATACGCAGTATTTT. Residues: CAWSTGGPDTQYF.

This chain connects TRBV4-2 to TRBJ2-5, with D perhaps TRBD1 (6 bases). Germline-derived CDR1 and CDR2 are LGHNA and YNFKEQ. The CDR3 sequence is 16 residues long. V was trimmed by 0 bases and J by 5 bases, leaving 16 bases between them. The CDR3 loop is CASSQDSAEGGETQYF. The CDR3 DNA reads TGTGCCAGCAGCCAAGATTCCGCGGAAGGGGGTGAGACCCAGTACTTC.